The rows below give T cell receptor beta chains drawn from one sample of a study of CD8+ T cells in alopecia areata. Libraries were prepared by immunoSEQ multiplex PCR; TCRdb keeps only in-frame clonotypes and omits some of them. The sample has about 140,000 clones; roughly 46% are singletons. Sequenced material: CD4+ T cells sorted from blood, taken at week 0. The receptors come from a human donor with alopecia areata. Each CDR3 is given with its conserved first and last residue. A D gene is named only where the DNA matches it firmly. Clone size appears in some rows only: once, few, many, or a class for an expanded clone.

TRBJ2-7,few,TRBD2,TRBV29-1,CSVGVGGYEQYF,TGCAGCGTTGGGGTCGGGGGGTACGAGCAGTACTTC
TRBJ2-1,.,.,TRBV29-1,CSVDTEQFF,TGCAGCGTTGATACGGAGCAGTTCTTC
TRBJ2-5,.,TRBD2,TRBV2,CASKGLEGETQYF,TGTGCCAGCAAGGGACTAGAAGGGGAGACCCAGTACTTC
TRBJ1-2,.,.,TRBV18,CASSPNREGYGYTF,TGTGCCAGCTCACCGAACAGGGAGGGCTATGGCTACACCTTC
TRBJ1-1,.,.,TRBV29-1,CSARGPTEAFF,TGCAGCGCCCGAGGGCCCACTGAAGCTTTCTTT
TRBJ1-5,.,.,TRBV30,CAWSVSGNQPQHF,TGTGCCTGGAGTGTAAGTGGCAATCAGCCCCAGCATTTT
TRBJ2-1,.,.,TRBV6-5,CASSYRGDEQFF,TGTGCCAGCAGTTACCGGGGCGATGAGCAGTTCTTC
TRBJ2-7,few,TRBD2,TRBV10-2,CASDSGTSGSYEQYF,TGCGCCAGCGATTCCGGGACTAGCGGTTCCTACGAGCAGTACTTC
TRBJ2-7,.,TRBD2,TRBV5-1,CASSLGTSGYYEQYF,TGCGCCAGCAGCTTGGGGACTAGCGGATACTACGAGCAGTACTTC
TRBJ2-6,.,TRBD1,TRBV13,CASSLGGGHSGANVLTF,TGTGCCAGCAGCTTAGGAGGGGGCCACTCTGGGGCCAACGTCCTGACTTTC
TRBJ2-3,.,TRBD2,TRBV7-6,CASSRSGLAGETDTQYF,TGTGCCAGCAGCCGCTCGGGACTAGCGGGAGAAACAGATACGCAGTATTTT
TRBJ2-3,few,.,TRBV29-1,CSVEGPEADTQYF,TGCAGCGTTGAAGGCCCGGAGGCAGATACGCAGTATTTT
TRBJ2-6,.,.,TRBV4-1,CASSQEGISGANVLTF,TGCGCCAGCAGCCAAGAAGGGATCTCTGGGGCCAACGTCCTGACTTTC